This record concerns one TCR beta chain sequence. What it binds is not known. The CDR3 is made up of 16 amino acids. The germline V gene encodes CDR1 SGHTA and CDR2 FQGNSA. Unmatched junction bases numbered 9, after V lost 5 bases and J lost 3 bases. The PCR contained 60 Vbeta and 13 Jbeta primers. Data came from immunoSEQ multiplex PCR; TCRdb stores just in-frame clones and leaves some out. The data show about 62,000 clones, 80% to 90% seen once. This sample was included in a study of cytomegalovirus exposure and HLA in healthy donors. General study findings and limits: Most CMV-associated TCR beta chains appeared HLA-restricted in a later analysis.

Sequenced: PBMCs. The gene calls are TRBV7-2 and TRBJ2-1; 8 bases agree with TRBD1. This receptor was identified in a man aged 18 to 29 in good health and CMV-seronegative. In DNA, the CDR3 is TGTGCCAGCAGCCCACAGGGGGAAAGAGTCTACAATGAGCAGTTCTTC. This encodes CASSPQGERVYNEQFF.